The 26 T cell receptor beta chains listed next were all sequenced from one sample in a study. From the 5' RACE reads, TCRdb called clonotypes with MiXCR, one entry per CDR3 protein. The data hold about 46,000 distinct CDR3 sequences, with 28% observed a single time. Sequenced input: naive CD4+ T cells sorted from blood. Stated subset: naive CD4+ T cells, CD4+CD45RA+CD25-. The receptors come from a female donor with breast cancer.

There are a few counts of this clonotype. The chain is built from TRBV5-1 and TRBJ2-4; D not certain. CDR3 size: 12 residues. Trimming shortened V by 4 bases and J by 10 bases, and 12 bases separated the two germline ends. Per germline, CDR1 SGHRS and CDR2 YFSETQ. As DNA, the CDR3 is TGCGCCAGCAGCAGCGACCAGAGTATTCAGTACTTC. Its translation: CASSSDQSIQYF.

In this sample, this clonotype is medium-sized. The J gene is TRBJ1-2, the V gene TRBV20-1, with D uncertain. CDR1 is DFQATT, CDR2 SNEGSKA, per germline (reference sequence). Trimming took off 3 bases at V and 8 bases at J, with 13 bases between the two ends. This CDR3 has 12 amino acids. The CDR3 here is CSASVRLGGYTF. DNA of the CDR3: TGCAGTGCTAGCGTGAGACTGGGAGGCTACACCTTC.

The chain recombines TRBV9 with TRBJ1-4; D uncertain. This CDR3 comprises 14 residues. The germline V gene has CDR1 SGDLS and CDR2 YYNGEE. Trimming pared 3 bases from V and 9 bases from J, leaving 15 bases between. The CDR3 loop reads CASSANVGNQKLFF. The CDR3 region has the DNA TGTGCCAGCAGCGCAAACGTGGGGAATCAAAAACTGTTTTTT.

The chain recombines TRBV29-1 with TRBJ2-1; D is possibly TRBD1 or TRBD2 (5 bases each). The CDR3 loop spans 14 amino acids. Germline lookup yields CDR1 SQVTM and CDR2 ANQGSEA. Trimming cost V 3 bases and J 5 bases, with 14 bases left between them. This chain's CDR3 is CSVERGLGHNEQFF. The CDR3 DNA follows: TGCAGCGTTGAGAGGGGCCTAGGCCACAATGAGCAGTTCTTC.

V gene TRBV7-9 combines with J gene TRBJ2-1; D is unresolved. Trimming removed 6 bases at V and 7 bases at J, with 4 bases between. The germline gives CDR1 SEHNR, CDR2 FQNEAQ (reference sequence). This CDR3 is built from 10 residues. CDR3 protein: CASRLNEQFF. The CDR3 nucleotides read TGTGCCAGCAGGTTAAATGAGCAGTTCTTC.

The chain links TRBV28 to TRBJ2-3; 10 bases fit TRBD2. With 11 bases clipped from V and 1 base from J, the junction kept 12 bases outside the gene matches. Looked up from germline, CDR1 is MDHEN and CDR2 is SYDVKM. The CDR3 is 16 residues long. The CDR3 loop reads CALGQQGTSGTDTQYF. The CDR3 nucleotides read TGTGCCCTTGGACAGCAAGGGACTAGCGGCACAGATACGCAGTATTTT.

Many counts were recorded for this clonotype. The genes are TRBV5-1 and TRBJ2-2; D is possibly TRBD1 or TRBD2 (5 bases each). The V gene lost 1 base and the J gene lost 0 bases, with 7 bases spanning the gap. CDR3 size: 15 residues. The V gene's germline CDR1 is SGHRS and CDR2 YFSETQ. CDR3 amino acids: CASSLQGANTGELFF. The CDR3 bases are TGCGCCAGCAGCTTGCAGGGAGCGAACACCGGGGAGCTGTTTTTT. Variable domain in full (rest from reference TRBV5-1 and TRBJ2-2): KAGVTQTPRYLIKTRGQQVTLSCSPISGHRSVSWYQQTPGQGLQFLFEYFSETQRNKGNFPGRFSGRQFSNSRSEMNVSTLELGDSALYLCASSLQGANTGELFFGEGSRLTVL.

With regard to this clonotype: Compared with germline, one end of the junction differs, possibly owing to a read error. The rearrangement uses TRBV9 and TRBJ1-1, with a weak D call TRBD1 (6 bases). This CDR3 spans 15 amino acids. From germline, CDR1 is SGDLS and CDR2 YYNGEE. The CDR3 sequence: CASSVAGDGGTEAVF. The DNA for the CDR3 is TGTGCCAGCAGCGTAGCGGGTGATGGGGGCACTGAAGCTGTCTTT.

The CDR3 DNA reads TGCGCCAGTAACCGGGACAGACTTGGGAATGAGCAGTTCTTC. It is translated as CASNRDRLGNEQFF. V usage is TRBV5-1 and J usage is TRBJ2-1, with TRBD1 matching over 7 bases. Germline CDR1 reads SGHRS; CDR2 reads YFSETQ. There are 14 residues in the CDR3. V lost 8 bases, J lost 7 bases, and 12 bases stayed unmatched.

The chain employs TRBV4-2 and TRBJ1-6; D perhaps matches TRBD1 (6 bases). The CDR3 extends over 16 amino acids. V lost 1 base, J lost 6 bases, and 13 bases lay in between. Germline CDR1 LGHNA, CDR2 YNFKEQ. Here the CDR3 reads CASSQGTGSGNSPLHF. CDR3 nucleotide sequence: TGTGCCAGCAGCCAAGGAACAGGGTCGGGTAATTCACCCCTCCACTTT.

The table lists this clonotype with a count of one. This may be a read error: a much more frequent sequence differs by one nucleotide. The chain uses TRBV7-8 and TRBJ1-2; D is uncertain. The length of the CDR3 is 14 residues. The germline V gene has CDR1 SGHVS and CDR2 FQNEAQ. The CDR3 DNA follows: TGTGCCAGCAGCCCAGAGATGTTTAACGATGGCTACACCTTC. It codes for CASSPEMFNDGYTF.

This clonotype was observed a handful of times. V gene TRBV5-8 combines with J gene TRBJ1-3, with D uncertain. Germline values: CDR1 SGHTS, CDR2 YDEGEE. This CDR3 is 15 amino acids long. Trimming removed 1 base from V and 0 bases from J, with 8 bases in between. Written as DNA, the CDR3 is TGTGCCAGCAGCTTGTTCCGTTTCTCTGGAAACACCATATATTTT. Residues: CASSLFRFSGNTIYF.

The CDR3 loop is CASSFGTVGRPSYNEQFF. The CDR3, as DNA: TGTGCCAGCAGCTTTGGAACTGTGGGACGCCCCTCCTACAATGAGCAGTTCTTC. The chain has TRBV7-9 and TRBJ2-1; either TRBD1 or TRBD2 may fit D (5 bases each). Germline loops: CDR1 SEHNR, CDR2 FQNEAQ (reference sequence). V was cut by 3 bases and J by 0 bases, with 18 bases left in between. This CDR3 contains 18 residues.

In this sample, this clonotype turned up a few times. This may be a read error, as it is one base from a much larger clone. V is TRBV9 and J is TRBJ2-7, with 7 bases aligning to TRBD1. Germline V gives CDR1 SGDLS, CDR2 YYNGEE. Germline trimming cut 1 base from V and 2 bases from J; bases unmatched to any gene: 6. There are 15 residues in the CDR3. This CDR3 reads CASSVSDRVAYEQYF. In DNA form, the CDR3 reads TGTGCCAGCAGCGTATCTGACAGGGTTGCCTACGAGCAGTACTTC.

This chain connects TRBV5-1 to TRBJ2-3; no definite D call. This CDR3 is 14 amino acids long. The V gene's germline CDR1 is SGHRS and CDR2 YFSETQ. V gave up 0 bases and J gave up 5 bases, with 10 bases separating them. The CDR3 nucleotides are TGCGCCAGCAGCTTGGAGTCATCCGGAGATACGCAGTATTTT. Its protein product is CASSLESSGDTQYF.

The chain uses TRBV7-9 and TRBJ1-5; possible D gene TRBD1, 5 bases. Germline V lookup: CDR1 SEHNR, CDR2 FQNEAQ (reference sequence). CDR3 length: 14 residues. With 5 bases removed from V and 3 bases from J, the gap between germline ends came to 11 bases. For the CDR3, the DNA is TGTGCCAGCAGCCCCGGGGGAAACAATCAGCCCCAGCATTTT. This translates into CASSPGGNNQPQHF.

The rearrangement uses TRBV9 and TRBJ1-6; D is undetermined. V was cut by 2 bases and J by 5 bases, with 11 bases left in between. CDR3 length: 15 residues. CDR1 and CDR2 (germline): SGDLS, YYNGEE. CDR3 sequence: CASSVEAHDNSPLHF. The CDR3 nucleotides read TGTGCCAGCAGCGTCGAGGCCCATGATAATTCACCCCTCCACTTT.

This clonotype was seen more than once but under ten times. The chain joins TRBV6-1 to TRBJ1-1; D is uncertain. Trimming cost V 8 bases and J 0 bases, with 7 bases left between them. The CDR3 sequence is 12 residues long. CDR1 is MNHNS and CDR2 is SASEGT in the germline V gene. CDR3 sequence (DNA): TGTGCCAGCCTGAATTTGAACACTGAAGCTTTCTTT. Translated: CASLNLNTEAFF.

The chain uses TRBV4-3 and TRBJ2-7, with 10 bases matching TRBD2. The CDR3 is 16 amino acids. Germline V gene sequence: CDR1 LGHNA, CDR2 YSLEER. V lost 1 base, J lost 1 base, and 4 bases stayed unmatched. The CDR3 loop is CASSQGLAGGSYEQYF. In nucleotides, the CDR3 is TGCGCCAGCAGCCAAGGGTTAGCGGGAGGATCCTACGAGCAGTACTTC.

This clonotype was counted at least ten times. V is TRBV4-2 and J is TRBJ2-3, with D unclear. Looked up from germline, CDR1 is LGHNA and CDR2 is YNFKEQ. The CDR3 sequence is 15 residues long. V shed 0 bases and J shed 0 bases, with 7 bases lying between them. CDR3 nucleotide sequence: TGTGCCAGCAGCCAAGATACCGGTAGCACAGATACGCAGTATTTT. Its translation: CASSQDTGSTDTQYF.

This chain connects TRBV4-2 to TRBJ2-3; weak D call: TRBD2 (6 bases). CDR3 size: 15 residues. The germline gives CDR1 LGHNA, CDR2 YNFKEQ. V lost 2 bases and J 0 bases, leaving 9 bases between the germline ends. The CDR3 here is CASSQRSGSTDTQYF. The CDR3 DNA reads as TGTGCCAGCAGCCAACGAAGCGGGAGCACAGATACGCAGTATTTT.

The chain joins TRBV12-3 or TRBV12-4 to TRBJ1-1, with D possibly TRBD1 on 6 matching bases. The CDR3 spans 17 residues. V dropped 5 bases and J dropped 5 bases, with 24 bases sitting between them. CDR3 sequence reads: CASSPPTSTGRETEAFF. CDR3 sequence (DNA): TGTGCCAGCAGTCCACCAACTTCGACAGGCCGGGAGACTGAAGCTTTCTTT.

Only a few counts were recorded for this clonotype. The CDR3 region has the DNA TGCGCCAGCAGCTTTATCCAGGGCATTGAAGCTTTCTTT. Protein product: CASSFIQGIEAFF. The gene calls are TRBV5-1 and TRBJ1-1; TRBD1 might be the D (5 bases). V dropped 2 bases and J dropped 7 bases, with 12 bases sitting between them. The CDR3 is 13 amino acids. Germline assignment: CDR1 SGHRS and CDR2 YFSETQ.

The sample holds a few counts of this clonotype. This sequence joins TRBV4-1 and TRBJ1-2; no clear D. The CDR3 loop spans 19 amino acids. The V and J ends lost 2 bases and 1 base respectively, with 23 bases between them. Germline lookup yields CDR1 MGHRA and CDR2 YSYEKL. CDR3: CASSQPREAPGRFNYGYTF. CDR3 in DNA: TGCGCCAGCAGCCAACCCCGCGAAGCACCGGGCAGATTTAACTATGGCTACACCTTC.

The chain couples TRBV6-2 or TRBV6-3 to TRBJ2-1; D remains unclear. The germline V gene has CDR1 MNHEY and CDR2 SVGEGT. CDR3 size: 13 residues. V lost 7 bases and J 8 bases, leaving 15 bases between the germline ends. This CDR3 reads CASINDRVDEQFF. CDR3 in DNA: TGTGCCAGCATTAACGATCGGGTAGATGAGCAGTTCTTC.

This clonotype was picked up one time. This chain joins TRBV29-1 and TRBJ1-1; no firm D call. This CDR3 has 12 residues. Deletions cut 4 bases from V and 3 bases from J, with 9 bases between. Germline loops: CDR1 SQVTM, CDR2 ANQGSEA. CDR3 in DNA: TGCAGCGTTGCTGCGGCGGACACTGAAGCTTTCTTT. The encoded protein is CSVAAADTEAFF.